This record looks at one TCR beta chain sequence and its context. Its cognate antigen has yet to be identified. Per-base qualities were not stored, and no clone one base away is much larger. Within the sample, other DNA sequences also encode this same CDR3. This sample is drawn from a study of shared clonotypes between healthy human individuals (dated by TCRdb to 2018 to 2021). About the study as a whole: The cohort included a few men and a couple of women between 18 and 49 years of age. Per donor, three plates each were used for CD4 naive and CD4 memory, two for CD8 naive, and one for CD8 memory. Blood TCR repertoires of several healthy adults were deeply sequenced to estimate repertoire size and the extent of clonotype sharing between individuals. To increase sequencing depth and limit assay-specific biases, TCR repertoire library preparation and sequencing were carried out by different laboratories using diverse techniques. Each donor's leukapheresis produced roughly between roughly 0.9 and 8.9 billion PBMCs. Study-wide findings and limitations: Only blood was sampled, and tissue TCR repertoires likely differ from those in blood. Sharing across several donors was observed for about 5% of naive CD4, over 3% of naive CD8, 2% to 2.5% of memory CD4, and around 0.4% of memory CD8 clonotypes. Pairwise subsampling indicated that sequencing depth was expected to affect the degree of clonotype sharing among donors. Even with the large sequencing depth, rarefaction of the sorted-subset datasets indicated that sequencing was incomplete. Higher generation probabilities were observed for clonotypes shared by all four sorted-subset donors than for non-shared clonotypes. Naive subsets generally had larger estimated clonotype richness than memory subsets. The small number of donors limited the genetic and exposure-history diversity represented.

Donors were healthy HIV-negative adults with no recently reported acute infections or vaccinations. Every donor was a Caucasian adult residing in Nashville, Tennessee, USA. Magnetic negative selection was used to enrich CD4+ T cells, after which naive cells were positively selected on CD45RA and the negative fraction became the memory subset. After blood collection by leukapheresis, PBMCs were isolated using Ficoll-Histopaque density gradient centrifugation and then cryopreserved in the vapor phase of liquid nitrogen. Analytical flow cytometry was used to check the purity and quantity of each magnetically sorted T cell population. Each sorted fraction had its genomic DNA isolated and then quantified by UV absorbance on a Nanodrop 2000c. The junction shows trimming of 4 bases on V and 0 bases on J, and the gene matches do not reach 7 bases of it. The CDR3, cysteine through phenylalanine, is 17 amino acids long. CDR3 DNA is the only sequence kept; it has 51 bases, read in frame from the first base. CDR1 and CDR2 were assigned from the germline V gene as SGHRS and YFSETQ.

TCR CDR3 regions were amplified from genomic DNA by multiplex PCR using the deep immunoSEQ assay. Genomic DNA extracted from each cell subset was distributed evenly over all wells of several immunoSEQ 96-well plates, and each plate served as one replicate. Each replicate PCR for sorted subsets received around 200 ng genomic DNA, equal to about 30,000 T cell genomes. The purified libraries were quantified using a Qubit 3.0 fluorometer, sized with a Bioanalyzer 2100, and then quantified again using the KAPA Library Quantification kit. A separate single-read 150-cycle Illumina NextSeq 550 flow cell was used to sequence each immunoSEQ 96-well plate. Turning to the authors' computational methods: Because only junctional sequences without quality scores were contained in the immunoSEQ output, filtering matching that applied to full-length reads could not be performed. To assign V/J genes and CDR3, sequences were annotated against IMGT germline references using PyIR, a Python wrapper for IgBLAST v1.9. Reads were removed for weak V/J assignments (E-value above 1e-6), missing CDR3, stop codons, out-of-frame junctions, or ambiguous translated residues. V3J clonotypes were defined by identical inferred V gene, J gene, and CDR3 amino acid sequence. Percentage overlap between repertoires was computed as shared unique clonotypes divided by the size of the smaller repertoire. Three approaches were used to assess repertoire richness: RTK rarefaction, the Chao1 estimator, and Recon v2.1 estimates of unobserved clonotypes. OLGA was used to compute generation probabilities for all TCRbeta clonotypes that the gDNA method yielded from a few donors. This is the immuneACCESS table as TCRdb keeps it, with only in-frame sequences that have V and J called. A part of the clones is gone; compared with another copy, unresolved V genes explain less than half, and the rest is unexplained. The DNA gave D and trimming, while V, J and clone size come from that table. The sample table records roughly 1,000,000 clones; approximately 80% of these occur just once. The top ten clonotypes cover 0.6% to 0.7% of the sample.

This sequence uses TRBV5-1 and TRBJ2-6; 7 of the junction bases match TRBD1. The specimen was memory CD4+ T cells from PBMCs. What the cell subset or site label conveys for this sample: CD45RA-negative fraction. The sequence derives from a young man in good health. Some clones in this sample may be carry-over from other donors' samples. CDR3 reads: CASSPGQLSSGANVLTF. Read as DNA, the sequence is TGCGCCAGCAGCCCGGGACAGCTAAGCTCTGGGGCCAACGTCCTGACTTTC.